Below are 32 T cell receptor beta chains sequenced from a single sample in a study of brain T cells in children with intractable seizures. Time point described: blood from clinic visit 5 months post-surgery; TSC patient then seizure free. The table came from immunoSEQ multiplex PCR; TCRdb's copy has only in-frame clones and leaves some out. The sample includes hundreds of thousands of clones, nearly 95% of them seen just once. Sequences were derived from peripheral blood, sampled around 5 months after surgery. These receptors all stem from a boy under two years old with tuberous sclerosis and intractable seizures.

V usage is TRBV3-1 (or the pseudogene TRBV3-2) and J usage is TRBJ2-1; D gene uncertain. Trimming removed 3 bases at V and 7 bases at J, with 4 bases between. CDR1 and CDR2 (germline): LGHDT, YNNKEL (reference sequence). The CDR3 totals 11 residues. The CDR3 DNA sequence: TGTGCCAGCAGCCATGGTAATGAGCAGTTCTTC. It yields the protein CASSHGNEQFF.

The genes are TRBV3-1 (or the pseudogene TRBV3-2) and TRBJ1-2; TRBD1 agrees at 11 bases. The CDR3 extends over 14 amino acids. The germline CDR1 and CDR2 sequences are LGHDT and YNNKEL (reference sequence). The V segment lost 4 bases and the J segment 7 bases; nucleotides outside the gene matches: 5. This chain's CDR3 is CASSLGGQGGGYTF. The CDR3 DNA follows: TGTGCCAGCAGCCTCGGGGGACAGGGGGGTGGCTACACCTTC.

The chain recombines TRBV7-2 with TRBJ2-7; D might be TRBD1 (6 bases). Germline V lookup: CDR1 SGHTA, CDR2 FQGNSA. Trimming cost V 1 base and J 6 bases, with 10 bases left between them. The CDR3 is 13 residues long. The CDR3 bases are TGTGCCAGCAGCTTAGGCCCCAGGGGCGAGCAGTACTTC. This codes for CASSLGPRGEQYF.

This CDR3 is CAWNPGRSNQPQHF. Written as DNA, the CDR3 is TGTGCCTGGAACCCCGGCAGAAGCAATCAGCCCCAGCATTTT. The rearrangement joins TRBV30 to TRBJ1-5; D gene uncertain. This CDR3 spans 14 amino acids. V lost 4 bases to trimming and J lost 1 base, with 11 bases between them. Germline V gene lookup returns CDR1 GTSNPN and CDR2 SVGIG (reference sequence).

J is TRBJ2-2 and V is TRBV6-5; 13 bases fit TRBD2. The CDR3 is 16 amino acids. The germline gives CDR1 MNHEY, CDR2 SVGAGI. With V trimmed by 4 bases and J by 1 base, 0 bases remained unmatched. In DNA form, the CDR3 reads TGTGCCAGCAGTTGGACTAGCGGGAGGAACACCGGGGAGCTGTTTTTT. It yields the protein CASSWTSGRNTGELFF.

The chain is built from TRBV7-2 and TRBJ1-4; D uncertain. Germline CDR1 SGHTA, CDR2 FQGNSA. Trimming left V 3 bases short and J 5 bases short, with 10 bases between. The CDR3 extends over 14 amino acids. The CDR3 spells CASSFSGENEKLFF. The CDR3 coding sequence is TGTGCCAGCAGCTTTTCCGGGGAAAATGAAAAACTGTTTTTT.

The chain links TRBV7-9 to TRBJ1-4; tentatively, D is TRBD1 (5 bases). The CDR3 is 14 amino acids. Germline lookup yields CDR1 SEHNR and CDR2 FQNEAQ (reference sequence). Trimming pared 1 base from V and 7 bases from J, leaving 10 bases between. The CDR3: CASSLDWGSEKLFF. In DNA, the CDR3 is TGTGCCAGCAGCTTAGATTGGGGGAGTGAAAAACTGTTTTTT.

V is TRBV18 and J is TRBJ2-5, with 11 bases aligning to TRBD2. This CDR3 is 17 amino acids long. Germline CDR1 is KGHSH and CDR2 is LQKENI. Losses at the gene ends were 2 bases for V and 4 bases for J; bases not matched to a gene: 9. The CDR3 coding sequence is TGTGCCAGCTCACCATCGGCTAGCGGGGGGCACGGAGAGACCCAGTACTTC. Translating gives CASSPSASGGHGETQYF.

This chain joins TRBV29-1 and TRBJ1-1; D perhaps matches TRBD1 (6 bases). The germline V gene has CDR1 SQVTM and CDR2 ANQGSEA. V lost 7 bases and J 4 bases, leaving 22 bases between the germline ends. The CDR3 is 15 amino acids. DNA of the CDR3: TGCAGCGGTATGCCCCCACAGGGACGGTCCACTGAAGCTTTCTTT. Protein: CSGMPPQGRSTEAFF.

The V gene is TRBV3-1 (or the pseudogene TRBV3-2), the J gene TRBJ2-3; TRBD2 agrees at 11 bases. CDR1 is LGHDT and CDR2 is YNNKEL in the germline V gene (reference sequence). The CDR3 is made up of 20 amino acids. V shed 1 base and J 0 bases; nucleotides not matched to a gene: 12. CDR3 coding DNA: TGTGCCAGCAGCCAAGCGGGGGGGCTAGCGGGAGGATCTAGCACAGATACGCAGTATTTT. Protein sequence: CASSQAGGLAGGSSTDTQYF.

The rearrangement links TRBV6-1 to TRBJ2-5; 8 bases are a match to TRBD2. The CDR3 has 18 amino acids. Trimming took 2 bases from V and 5 from J; bases not matched to a gene: 16. Germline CDR1 MNHNS, CDR2 SASEGT. The CDR3 sequence: CASSEYPALSGGLETQYF. CDR3 sequence (DNA): TGTGCCAGCAGTGAATACCCCGCCCTATCGGGAGGGTTGGAGACCCAGTACTTC.

The chain joins TRBV29-1 to TRBJ2-3, with D perhaps TRBD1 (6 bases). The CDR3 totals 12 residues. CDR1 SQVTM and CDR2 ANQGSEA come from the germline V gene. Trimming pared 6 bases from V and 1 base from J, leaving 8 bases between. This CDR3 is CSVKGGTDTQYF. The CDR3 DNA reads TGCAGCGTCAAGGGGGGCACAGATACGCAGTATTTT.

The CDR3 sequence is CASSDTRVGARNTEAFF. The CDR3 bases are TGTGCCAGCAGTGATACCCGAGTAGGGGCAAGGAACACTGAAGCTTTCTTT. The chain links TRBV6-1 to TRBJ1-1; TRBD1 might be the D (5 bases). The CDR3 contains 17 residues. Looked up from germline, CDR1 is MNHNS and CDR2 is SASEGT. V lost 3 bases, J lost 1 base, and 18 bases lay in between.

This clone was recorded only once. This chain connects TRBV6-5 to TRBJ2-7; either TRBD1 or TRBD2 may supply D (6 bases each). The V end was cut by 8 bases, the J end by 3 bases, with 11 bases between. The germline V gene has CDR1 MNHEY and CDR2 SVGAGI. This CDR3 is built from 12 residues. The CDR3 reads CASGGLGYEQYF. The CDR3 DNA reads TGTGCCAGCGGGGGGCTCGGCTACGAGCAGTACTTC.

This clone appeared a single time. The chain has TRBV30 and TRBJ1-1; a possible D gene is TRBD1 (6 bases). With 5 bases removed from V and 3 bases from J, the gap between germline ends came to 13 bases. The length of the CDR3 is 13 residues. Per germline, CDR1 GTSNPN and CDR2 SVGIG (reference sequence). The DNA for the CDR3 is TGTGCCTGGCACAGGGTGACGGACACTGAAGCTTTCTTT. This translates into CAWHRVTDTEAFF.

This clone was seen only once. The rearrangement joins TRBV5-1 to TRBJ1-3; D is undetermined. Germline loops: CDR1 SGHRS, CDR2 YFSETQ. This CDR3 contains 15 residues. The ends were cut back, 7 bases at V and 2 bases at J, with 16 bases in the middle. The CDR3 coding sequence is TGCGCCAGCCGATTCGAGTCCGCAGCTGGAAACACCATATATTTT. Its protein is CASRFESAAGNTIYF.

The rearrangement uses TRBV9 and TRBJ2-7; the match to TRBD2 covers 10 bases. CDR1 and CDR2 from the germline V gene are SGDLS and YYNGEE. Losses at the gene ends were 2 bases for V and 1 base for J; bases not matched to a gene: 0. This CDR3 is built from 14 residues. The CDR3 DNA follows: TGTGCCAGCAGCGTTAGCGGGGGGTCCTACGAGCAGTACTTC. This gives the protein CASSVSGGSYEQYF.

The chain joins TRBV5-4 to TRBJ1-3; 9 nucleotides align to TRBD1. The CDR3 has 14 amino acids. V shed 4 bases and J 8 bases; nucleotides not matched to a gene: 7. Germline V gene data show CDR1 as SGHNT and CDR2 as YYREEE (reference sequence). In nucleotides, the CDR3 is TGTGCCAGCAGCCCTACAGGGGGCAAGGACACCATATATTTT. Encoded protein: CASSPTGGKDTIYF. The full variable domain, with the rest looked up from reference TRBV5-4 and TRBJ1-3, is ETGVTQSPTHLIKTRGQQVTLRCSSQSGHNTVSWYQQALGQGPQFIFQYYREEENGRGNFPPRFSGLQFPNYSSELNVNALELDDSALYLCASSPTGGKDTIYFGEGSWLTVV.

The V call is TRBV12-3 or TRBV12-4, the J call TRBJ1-1; no clear D. CDR3 size: 11 residues. The ends were cut back, 8 bases at V and 8 bases at J, with 12 bases in the middle. CDR3 in amino acids: CASRPRPEAFF. DNA for the CDR3: TGTGCCAGCCGCCCCAGACCGGAAGCTTTCTTT.

The J gene is TRBJ1-2, the V gene TRBV7-8; D is unresolved. The CDR3 covers 13 residues. Per the germline V gene, CDR1 is SGHVS and CDR2 is FQNEAQ. V shed 4 bases and J shed 8 bases, with 14 bases lying between them. As DNA, the CDR3 is TGTGCCAGCAGCTCCCCGGCTCTAACGGGCTACACCTTC. Translation gives CASSSPALTGYTF.

The V call is TRBV5-4, the J call TRBJ2-7, with D perhaps assigned TRBD1 or TRBD2 (6 bases each). Trimming removed 3 bases from V and 2 bases from J, with 15 bases in between. This CDR3 spans 15 amino acids. The germline V gene encodes CDR1 SGHNT and CDR2 YYREEE (reference sequence). CDR3 DNA sequence: TGTGCCAGCAGCTCTCGCGGGACAAGGACCTACGAGCAGTACTTC. The encoded protein is CASSSRGTRTYEQYF.

V usage is TRBV6-1 and J usage is TRBJ2-7; D is ambiguous. Between the trimmed V and J ends, which lost 4 bases and 2 bases, there was a span of 6 bases. CDR3 size: 12 residues. Germline assignment: CDR1 MNHNS and CDR2 SASEGT. The CDR3 here is CASSAAAYEQYF. The CDR3 coding sequence is TGTGCCAGCAGTGCAGCAGCCTACGAGCAGTACTTC.

The chain carries TRBV4-1 and TRBJ2-3, with D possibly matching TRBD2 (5 bases). V lost 0 bases, J lost 5 bases, and 12 bases lay in between. Germline V gene lookup returns CDR1 MGHRA and CDR2 YSYEKL. The CDR3 runs 15 residues. CDR3 DNA: TGCGCCAGCAGCCAAGAAGCGGCGGCGGGAGATACGCAGTATTTT. Translation gives CASSQEAAAGDTQYF.

The chain carries TRBV6-4 and TRBJ1-4; no reliable D call. This CDR3 comprises 13 residues. V was cut by 5 bases and J by 7 bases, with 11 bases left in between. Germline CDR1 reads MRHNA; CDR2 reads SNTAGT. In nucleotides, the CDR3 is TGTGCCAGCAGTCATGCCCGGGGTGAAAAACTGTTTTTT. Translated, it gives CASSHARGEKLFF.

This clone came up once. The chain carries TRBV4-1 and TRBJ2-1; 8 nucleotides line up with TRBD2. The V and J ends lost 1 base and 4 bases, in that order; junction bases with no gene match: 6. Germline-derived CDR1 and CDR2 are MGHRA and YSYEKL. CDR3 size: 16 residues. In DNA form, the CDR3 reads TGCGCCAGCAGCCAAGTTGCCACTAGCGGATACAATGAGCAGTTCTTC. It encodes CASSQVATSGYNEQFF.

The chain employs TRBV20-1 and TRBJ2-7, with unresolved D. Looked up from germline, CDR1 is DFQATT and CDR2 is SNEGSKA (reference sequence). Trimming removed 3 bases at V and 4 bases at J, with 13 bases between. This CDR3 region has 13 residues. The CDR3 protein is CSASSASPYEQYF. CDR3 DNA sequence: TGCAGTGCTAGTTCGGCCTCACCTTACGAGCAGTACTTC.

This rearrangement joins TRBV5-1 to TRBJ2-7; D gene uncertain. V was pared by 0 bases and J by 2 bases, with 9 bases between. Germline V gene data show CDR1 as SGHRS and CDR2 as YFSETQ. The CDR3 length is 14 residues. The CDR3 nucleotides are TGCGCCAGCAGCTTGGATGTGGTGACCTACGAGCAGTACTTC. This translates into CASSLDVVTYEQYF.

The V and J genes are TRBV24-1 and TRBJ2-3; 8 nucleotides align to TRBD2. The CDR3 runs 16 residues. Germline values: CDR1 KGHDR, CDR2 SFDVKD. With V trimmed by 4 bases and J by 2 bases, 7 bases remained unmatched. CDR3 nucleotide sequence: TGTGCCACCAGTGAGGGTTTAGCGGGGTACACAGATACGCAGTATTTT. Protein sequence: CATSEGLAGYTDTQYF.

The J gene is TRBJ2-2, the V gene TRBV9, with 7 bases aligning to TRBD2. Germline CDR1 and CDR2: SGDLS and YYNGEE. The CDR3 runs 18 residues. J gave up 2 bases and V 2 bases, and 12 bases lay outside the gene matches. The CDR3 reads CASSVTWGGGPNTGELFF. In nucleotides, the CDR3 is TGTGCCAGCAGCGTCACGTGGGGCGGGGGACCTAACACCGGGGAGCTGTTTTTT.

The chain has TRBV6-5 and TRBJ2-2; 10 positions match TRBD2. V shed 8 bases, J shed 6 bases, and the junction held 6 bases outside the gene matches. The CDR3 contains 14 residues. Per the germline V gene, CDR1 is MNHEY and CDR2 is SVGAGI. For the CDR3, the DNA is TGTGCCAGCTTCAGCGGGGGGGCGGCCGGGGAGCTGTTTTTT. Protein sequence: CASFSGGAAGELFF.

This chain joins TRBV5-4 and TRBJ1-2; D is possibly TRBD1 (5 bases). This CDR3 is built from 15 residues. Germline CDR1 SGHNT, CDR2 YYREEE (reference sequence). Trimming pared 3 bases from V and 0 bases from J, leaving 12 bases between. The CDR3 DNA is TGTGCCAGCAGCTATCAGGGACGACCTAACTATGGCTACACCTTC. Protein sequence: CASSYQGRPNYGYTF.

The gene calls are TRBV6-2 or TRBV6-3 and TRBJ2-1; D might be TRBD1 or TRBD2, each matching 6 bases. Trimming stripped 6 bases from V and 2 bases from J, with 14 bases between. The CDR3 is 15 amino acids. CDR1 and CDR2 from the germline V gene are MNHEY and SVGEGT. The DNA of the CDR3 is TGTGCCAGCAGCGCGGGACATTCAGCCTACAATGAGCAGTTCTTC. It translates to CASSAGHSAYNEQFF.